The rows below give T cell receptor beta chains drawn from one sample of a study of response to subunit inactivated influenza vaccine. TCRdb re-called the RT-PCR reads through MiXCR, storing one row per CDR3 protein. The table includes more than 500,000 distinct CDR3 sequences, about 11% detected once. Another study also made use of these data, one on T cells expressing NK-cell markers.

The sample was PBMCs from blood, taken on the day of vaccination. The origin of the receptors is a middle-aged man who received an inactivated influenza vaccine. Each CDR3 is given with its conserved first and last residue. The D gene is left open where the match is weak. Size is stated for part of the rows, as once, few or many counts, or as a class when the clone is expanded.

clone size,V gene,D gene,J gene,CDR3 DNA,CDR3 protein
many,TRBV27,TRBD2,TRBJ2-1,TGTGCCAGCAGGGGACTAGCGGGAGGTAGTGAGCAGTTCTTC,CASRGLAGGSEQFF
many,TRBV29-1,-,TRBJ2-1,TGCAGCGTTGCCTTGGGGACCCCAAGTAGGGTGGAGCAGTTCTTC,CSVALGTPSRVEQFF
-,TRBV6-5,-,TRBJ2-1,TGTGCCAGCAGTTACTCGGGGGCTAGCGGAATCTACAATGAGCAGTTCTTC,CASSYSGASGIYNEQFF
few,TRBV5-1,TRBD2,TRBJ2-3,TGCGCCAGCAGCCCCTTGGGCGGGGGGCGTGCAGATACGCAGTATTTT,CASSPLGGGRADTQYF
few,TRBV12-3/TRBV12-4,TRBD2,TRBJ2-1,TGTGCCAGCGGGGGAGCGGGGCAAGGGAATGAGCAGTTCTTC,CASGGAGQGNEQFF
-,TRBV6-5,-,TRBJ2-1,TGTGCCAGCAGTTTGCGCAGGTCGGATGAGCAGTTCTTC,CASSLRRSDEQFF
few,TRBV5-1,-,TRBJ1-1,TGCGCCAGCAGCTTGATGGGCCGGAACACTGAAGCTTTCTTT,CASSLMGRNTEAFF
few,TRBV5-1,-,TRBJ2-1,TGCGCCAGCAGCTTTACCGACAGCCGCCCCCCTCATGAGCAGTTCTTC,CASSFTDSRPPHEQFF
many,TRBV29-1,TRBD2,TRBJ2-7,TGCAGCGTAGACGGAGCGGGATTCGAGCAGTACTTC,CSVDGAGFEQYF
few,TRBV20-1,-,TRBJ1-6,TGCAGTGCTACCGAGAGAAGGGGTGATTCACCCCTCCACTTT,CSATERRGDSPLHF
few,TRBV20-1,TRBD2,TRBJ2-1,TGCAGTGCTAGAGTTCTGAGGAGGTCTAGCGGGGGCGCCGCACCTATCTTCTTC,CSARVLRRSSGGAAPIFF
-,TRBV10-2,TRBD1,TRBJ2-7,TGCGCCAGCAGTGGGGGGACAGGGTGGAACGAGCAGTACTTC,CASSGGTGWNEQYF
few,TRBV7-2,-,TRBJ1-1,TGTGCCAGCAGCTACCCGACACCGGGGAACACTGAAGCTTTCTTT,CASSYPTPGNTEAFF
few,TRBV11-2,TRBD1,TRBJ2-7,TGTGCCAGCAGCACACACGGGACAGGGCTGTGGGTCGAGCAGTACTTC,CASSTHGTGLWVEQYF
-,TRBV6-5,-,TRBJ2-7,TGTGCCAGCAGTTACCGGAACCAATACGAGCAGTACTTC,CASSYRNQYEQYF
-,TRBV18,TRBD1,TRBJ1-5,TGTGCCAGCTCACGGGACAGCCCTCAGCCCCAGCATTTT,CASSRDSPQPQHF
-,TRBV18,-,TRBJ2-5,TGTGCCAGCTCACTAAGAAGTAACCAAGAGACCCAGTACTTC,CASSLRSNQETQYF
-,TRBV4-3,TRBD2,TRBJ2-1,TGCGCCAGCAGCCAGACCGGGACTAGCGGTGAGCAGTTCTTC,CASSQTGTSGEQFF
-,TRBV7-2,-,TRBJ2-7,TGTGCCAGCAGCTTTACGGGACTCCCCTACGAGCAGTACTTC,CASSFTGLPYEQYF
-,TRBV24-1,TRBD1,TRBJ2-7,TGTGCCACCAGTGACAAGGGACAGGGGCGTCGCTACGAGCAGTACTTC,CATSDKGQGRRYEQYF
-,TRBV27,-,TRBJ1-3,TGTGCCAGCAGCCCCTCCGGACGGGTCTCTGGAAACACCATATATTTT,CASSPSGRVSGNTIYF
many,TRBV10-3,-,TRBJ2-1,TGTGCCATCAGTGAGTCGGTTGGATTAGCCTACAATGAGCAGTTCTTC,CAISESVGLAYNEQFF
few,TRBV7-9,-,TRBJ1-2,TGTGCCAGCAGCTTGGGTGTCATCTATTCTACCTATGGCTACACCTTC,CASSLGVIYSTYGYTF
few,TRBV6-2/TRBV6-3,TRBD1,TRBJ2-7,TGTGCCAGCGGTCAGACAGGGAGCTACGAGCAGTACTTC,CASGQTGSYEQYF
-,TRBV6-5,-,TRBJ2-3,TGTGCCAGCAGTTTACTTCGCCCTAGCACAGTTACGCAGTATTTT,CASSLLRPSTVTQYF
few,TRBV21-1,-,TRBJ2-1,TGTGCCAGCAGCAAAATCCACAGGGCCTACAATGAGCAGTTCTTC,CASSKIHRAYNEQFF
few,TRBV11-2,TRBD1,TRBJ1-1,TGTGCCAGCAGCTCCCCGGAGCGGGACAGGGCTGCTTTCTTT,CASSSPERDRAAFF
few,TRBV28,-,TRBJ1-4,TGTGCCAGCAGTTTAAATGGGGGGGGAAGACTGTTTTTT,CASSLNGGGRLFF
-,TRBV29-1,-,TRBJ2-2,TGCAGCGTTGAAGATCCCTTAAACACCGGGGAGCTGTTTTTT,CSVEDPLNTGELFF
-,TRBV18,-,TRBJ1-1,TGTGCCAGCTCACCCTCCTATCGCAGGGCAGAAGCTTTCTTT,CASSPSYRRAEAFF
many,TRBV12-3/TRBV12-4,TRBD1,TRBJ2-7,TGTGCCAGCAGGCGGGACAGGGGCTACGAGCAGTACTTC,CASRRDRGYEQYF
few,TRBV16,-,TRBJ1-1,TGTGCCAGCAGCCAATTAGGAGCAGGGAGGAACACTGAAGCTTTCTTT,CASSQLGAGRNTEAFF
-,TRBV29-1,TRBD1,TRBJ2-7,TGCAGCGTTGAATATAGGGACAGGAGCTCCTACGAGCAGTACTTC,CSVEYRDRSSYEQYF
-,TRBV3-1,-,TRBJ2-2,TGTGCCAGCAGCCAAGTGAAGCCGGGACCCCTTATGGGGGAGCTGTTTTTT,CASSQVKPGPLMGELFF
few,TRBV12-3/TRBV12-4,-,TRBJ1-1,TGTGCCAGCAGGGCTGGGGAACTCCTCACTGAAGCTTTCTTT,CASRAGELLTEAFF
few,TRBV6-1,TRBD2,TRBJ2-3,TGTGCCAGCAGTGGTAGCGGGGGGGCCGTGGACACGCAGTATTTT,CASSGSGGAVDTQYF
-,TRBV29-1,TRBD2,TRBJ2-7,TGCAGCGTTACAGGAAAACTAGCGGGGGGCCGCTACGAGCAGTACTTC,CSVTGKLAGGRYEQYF
-,TRBV30,TRBD2,TRBJ2-3,TGTGCCTGGAGTCGGGCGGGAGGACTGTCAGATACGCAGTATTTT,CAWSRAGGLSDTQYF
-,TRBV5-1,-,TRBJ1-1,TGCGCCAGCAGCTTGGAAGTGTGGGGGGCCGGGAAAGCTTTCTTT,CASSLEVWGAGKAFF
few,TRBV7-9,TRBD2,TRBJ2-1,TGTGCCAGCAGACCAACCGGGACTAGCGGGCCCTACAATGAGCAGTTCTTC,CASRPTGTSGPYNEQFF
-,TRBV5-1,TRBD1,TRBJ2-3,TGCGCCAGCAGCTTGGTAGGGGGCGAAGGAGATACGCAGTATTTT,CASSLVGGEGDTQYF
-,TRBV4-3,TRBD1,TRBJ2-1,TGCGCCAGCAGCCACGGGACAGGAAAATACAATGAGCAGTTCTTC,CASSHGTGKYNEQFF
-,TRBV29-1,-,TRBJ2-7,TGCAGCGTTCAACCACTACAGGGCGGGGACGAGCAGTACTTC,CSVQPLQGGDEQYF
few,TRBV9,-,TRBJ2-1,TGTGCCAGCAGCGTATTCGGAGGGCCCTCGAATGAGCAGTTCTTC,CASSVFGGPSNEQFF
few,TRBV5-6,-,TRBJ1-5,TGTGCCAGCAGCTTGGCGGGGATTAATCAGCCCCAGCATTTT,CASSLAGINQPQHF
few,TRBV3-1,TRBD2,TRBJ2-3,TGTGCCAGCAGCCAAGATACCCCGGGCTCGAGCGGGATTTGCACAGATACGCAGTATTTT,CASSQDTPGSSGICTDTQYF
few,TRBV29-1,TRBD2,TRBJ2-3,TGCAGCGTTGAAACTAGCGGGGGGAGCACAGATACGCAGTATTTT,CSVETSGGSTDTQYF
few,TRBV29-1,-,TRBJ1-1,TGCAGCGTTGAAGTCGGCAGGCTTATGAACACTGAAGCTTTCTTT,CSVEVGRLMNTEAFF
-,TRBV7-2,-,TRBJ1-6,TGTGCCAGCCGCATGGGCCTTGCAGGGAATTCACCCCTCCACTTT,CASRMGLAGNSPLHF
many,TRBV5-1,-,TRBJ2-4,TGCGCCAGCAGCTTGGTGGCAGGGGTGAGCAAAAACATTCAGTACTTC,CASSLVAGVSKNIQYF
few,TRBV5-1,-,TRBJ2-7,TGCGCCAGCAGCGTGTCACAATACCTGACCTACGAGCAGTACTTC,CASSVSQYLTYEQYF
once,TRBV12-3/TRBV12-4,TRBD2,TRBJ2-3,TGTGCCAGCAGTGATACTAGCGGGAGACGGACAGATACGCAGTATTTT,CASSDTSGRRTDTQYF
-,TRBV19,-,TRBJ2-5,TGTGCCAGTAGTCAAGGATTCATTGGAGAGACCCAGTACTTC,CASSQGFIGETQYF
few,TRBV10-2,TRBD1,TRBJ1-6,TGCGCCAGCAGTGACCGGGACAGAGGGCTTTATAATTCACCCCTCCACTTT,CASSDRDRGLYNSPLHF
-,TRBV6-5,-,TRBJ2-5,TGTGCCAGCAGTTACTCGACGACAGGCACCTACCAAGAGACCCAGTACTTC,CASSYSTTGTYQETQYF
many,TRBV28,-,TRBJ1-1,TGTGCCAGCAGGGGACTGAACACTGAAGCTTTCTTT,CASRGLNTEAFF
-,TRBV28,TRBD1,TRBJ2-7,TGTGCCAGCGCCCCACAGGGGCCTGGAGAGCAGTACTTC,CASAPQGPGEQYF
many,TRBV3-1,-,TRBJ1-5,TGTGCCAGCAGCCAAGAATCTCAGCCCCAGCATTTT,CASSQESQPQHF
few,TRBV4-2,TRBD1,TRBJ2-5,TGTGCCAGCAGCCAATCAGGGGGCGATGAGACCCAGTACTTC,CASSQSGGDETQYF
few,TRBV5-6,TRBD2,TRBJ2-1,TGTGCCAGCAGTTCGATGATGCGGGAGGGATGGGATGAGCAGTTCTTC,CASSSMMREGWDEQFF